This T cell receptor (beta chain) was sequenced in a study of T cell repertoires in cytomegalovirus infection (dated by TCRdb to the late 2010s). Regarding the study in general: Peptide stimulations targeted recently identified HLA-C-restricted CMV epitopes, whose presentation resists viral immunomodulation, together with well-studied HLA-B-restricted epitopes. Donor HLA type was relevant to the analysis, as public TCR beta signatures indicated carriage of CMV infection together with the matching HLA type.

This clonotype has only a few counts. Its antigen is still unknown. Per-base qualities were not stored, and no clone one base away is much larger. CDR1 and CDR2 were assigned from the germline V gene as MNHNS and SASEGT. V sheds 10 bases and J sheds 0 bases, leaving 18 bases between their ends. From the cysteine up to the phenylalanine, the CDR3 has a length of 15 residues. This entry keeps only the CDR3 DNA: 45 bases, framed from base 1. Reads for this sample came from an Illumina HiSeq 1500. TCRdb redid the processing of the public reads, applying fastp at Q25 and MiXCR, and retained in-frame beta chains. Each record represents a unique CDR3 protein, reported with the most common genes and DNA among its rows. This sample holds 830,000 or so distinct CDR3 sequences; approximately 32% were observed only once. The leading ten clones occupy under 15% of the sample. The label giving this sample's treatment or condition can be read as: in vitro stimulation with specific CMV peptide epitopes to enrich CMV-specific T cells.

On the study overall, not on this receptor specifically: The ex vivo response was dominated by HLA-C-restricted CMV-specific TCR beta clonotypes, and the single most frequent clonotype in two of eight donors was supplied by these HLA-C-restricted clonotypes. Carriers of CMV infection plus the relevant HLA type were discriminated by the cumulative frequency of public TCR beta family members in the study cohort and in an independent 352-donor cohort.

This clonotype was sampled from a human donor in good health (CMV status not recorded). Some clones in this sample may be carry-over from other donors' samples. The chain is encoded by TRBV6-1 joined to TRBJ1-1, and TRBD1 may be the D gene, going by 5 matching bases. The sample in question was cultured CD8+ T cells from PBMCs, obtained from culture after CMV antigen stimulation. The CDR3 protein sequence reads: CATRFRQLMNTEAFF. The bases are TGTGCCACCCGATTTAGACAGCTTATGAACACTGAAGCTTTCTTT.